The 5 T cell receptor beta chains below were found in one sample sequenced in a study of blood T cell repertoires in COVID-19. Generated by immunoSEQ multiplex PCR, the TCRdb table keeps only in-frame clones and is missing some. In the table there are approximately 480,000 clones, 89% of which are singletons. The material sequenced was peripheral blood. These receptors were taken from a young man with COVID-19, enrolled during active disease.

V and J are TRBV7-9 and TRBJ2-1, with D unresolved. The CDR3 extends over 15 amino acids. CDR1 and CDR2 (germline): SEHNR, FQNEAQ (reference sequence). V lost 1 base and J lost 4, with 11 bases in between. CDR3 amino acids: CASSLGATLYNEQFF. Written as DNA, the CDR3 is TGTGCCAGCAGCTTAGGGGCAACCTTATACAATGAGCAGTTCTTC.

The rearrangement joins TRBV29-1 to TRBJ2-7, with TRBD1 matching 10 bases. J gave up 5 bases and V 4 bases, and 5 bases lay outside the gene matches. Per germline, CDR1 SQVTM and CDR2 ANQGSEA. The CDR3 contains 13 residues. In nucleotides, the CDR3 is TGCAGCGTTGTGGGACAGGGGTCCCACGAGCAGTACTTC. It specifies CSVVGQGSHEQYF.

V is TRBV13 and J is TRBJ1-1, with 10 nucleotides matching TRBD1. There are 14 residues in the CDR3. Trimming at V came to 3 bases and at J to 4 bases, leaving 2 bases not matched to a gene. The germline CDR1 and CDR2 sequences are PRHDT and FYEKMQ (reference sequence). The DNA of the CDR3 is TGTGCCAGCAGCTTCGGGACAGGGGTCACTGAAGCTTTCTTT. Translated, it gives CASSFGTGVTEAFF.

The chain links TRBV4-1 to TRBJ1-6; D not certain. V was clipped by 0 bases and J by 5 bases, with 11 bases between them. The V gene's germline CDR1 is MGHRA and CDR2 YSYEKL. The CDR3 spans 16 residues. The CDR3 is CASSQDYRSDNSPLHF. The CDR3 coding sequence is TGCGCCAGCAGCCAAGATTACCGCAGTGATAATTCACCCCTCCACTTT.

This sequence joins TRBV2 and TRBJ1-1; TRBD1 might be the D (5 bases). V shed 1 base and J shed 1 base, with 16 bases lying between them. This CDR3 has 17 residues. Germline values: CDR1 SNHLY, CDR2 FYNNEI. CDR3 residues: CASSEEAQGVTNTEAFF. In DNA, the CDR3 is TGTGCCAGCAGTGAAGAGGCCCAGGGCGTAACGAACACTGAAGCTTTCTTT. The variable domain in full, with the rest retrieved from reference TRBV2 and TRBJ1-1, is EPEVTQTPSHQVTQMGQEVILRCVPISNHLYFYWYRQILGQKVEFLVSFYNNEISEKSEIFDDQFSVERPDGSNFTLKIRSTKLEDSAMYFCASSEEAQGVTNTEAFFGQGTRLTVV.